This T cell receptor (beta chain) was sequenced during a study of molecular identifiers for immune sequencing clone quantification. Study outcomes and limitations: A shared barcode on identical TCR molecules could lead to underestimated sizes for highly expanded clones. Reports indicate spiked Jurkat TCR RNA from one cell could be found among about 1.1 million naive cells.

Listed TCR primers and previously described methods were used for bulk TCR libraries. One entry per CDR3 protein results from TCRdb running MiXCR on the PCR reads. The table has fewer than 350,000 distinct CDR3 sequences, under 25% seen once. This clonotype was counted many times. The antigen is unknown. Using a CD8+CD4-CCR7+CD45RA+ phenotype, naive CD8 T cells were sorted. J lost 1 base, V lost 2 bases, and 3 bases had no gene match. The CDR3 has 15 amino acids. Germline V gene sequence: CDR1 SGHTA, CDR2 FQGTGA. This TCR came from a human donor in good health. Some libraries in this study had Jurkat cell RNA spiked in. The sample was naive CD8+ T cells from blood, with Jurkat cell RNA spiked in. Subset denoted: FACS-sorted CD8+CD4-CCR7+CD45RA+ naive T cells. This sequence joins TRBV7-3 and TRBJ2-3, with 7 positions matching TRBD1. CDR3 DNA: TGTGCCAGCAGCTTACAGGGGGTGGGCACAGATACGCAGTATTTT. This gives the protein CASSLQGVGTDTQYF.